This TCR beta chain was recorded in a study of cytomegalovirus exposure and HLA in healthy donors (dated by TCRdb to 2016 to 2017). Regarding the study in general: An earlier analysis of some 600 of the donors reported over 250 Gb of sequence data and 117 million unique TCR beta sequences obtained from around 180 million T cells. An early release covering more than 500 HLA-typed donors comprised about 300 gigabases of sequencing data and 65 million to 100 million unique TCR sequences. Among the roughly 400 genotyped donors, about 83% belonged to the genetic ancestry cluster associated with self-reported Caucasian donors. The study aimed to test whether signatures of past pathogen exposure could be identified by cataloging public T cell receptors. Using immunosequencing, the study profiled T cell repertoires from fewer than 700 subjects and related those repertoires to cytomegalovirus serostatus. In addition to the first cohort of 666 subjects, a separate validation cohort of 120 different subjects was used. To predict cytomegalovirus infection status, the study brought together high-throughput TCR immunosequencing, statistical association of individual TCRs with disease status, and machine learning. In a later analysis, previously published TCR beta repertoires from 600 to 850 donors were re-analyzed and high-resolution HLA genotyping was added so that TCR occurrence patterns could be studied. In the later analysis, no new phenotypic data were used to find candidate immune exposures; instead, reliance was placed on TCR beta sequences and their occurrence across donors. An earlier analysis of several hundred of the donors applied high-throughput TCR beta sequencing to assess whether each TCR beta V gene segment acted as functional or pseudogenic. Donor age, sex, ethnicity and CMV serostatus were compiled alongside the repertoire data. In a later genetic analysis, genome-wide SNP genotypes for about 65% of the 666 donors were used, and that subset was treated as a discovery cohort. Every discovery cohort repertoire had been produced on one sequencing platform. HLA typing included class I and class II loci at four-digit resolution. The number of donors typed differed by locus, with roughly 620-630 for A, B, C, DRB1 and DQB1, around 520 for DQA1, 606 for DPA1, and some 440 for DPB1. About five DR-DQ haplotypes were handled as single units for association and clustering because linkage in the cohort was strong. Among some 410 genotyped donors of the cohort, an average of about 240,000 unique TCR beta nucleotide sequences were sequenced per donor, about a sixth of them non-productive.

Here is what the overall study found, with its caveats: At a false discovery rate of 0.05, a later analysis linked about 16,000 TCR beta sequences to specific HLA alleles. V-gene and J-gene trimming of TCR beta chains was associated with a missense DCLRE1C variant in a later genetic analysis, and the association was replicated in an independent cohort. In a later analysis, HLA-associated TCR beta chains were found to be more clonally expanded and to have lower generation probabilities than equally common non-associated chains. Most TCR sequences were observed very rarely across donors, whereas some public TCRs were present in many individuals. Compared with the approximately 720-donor mean, donors in an Asian-associated ancestry cluster had fewer N-insertions in productive TCRs, according to a later genetic analysis. The 87-base-pair reads could not distinguish some IMGT-functional V segments, including TRBV6-2 and TRBV6-3, so those segments were excluded. A further reported finding was that TCR beta sequences accurately predicted the HLA-A and HLA-B alleles for most subjects in the first cohort. CMV serostatus was the only immune exposure information available for the cohort. An earlier analysis of approximately 570 of the donors showed that most TCR beta V segments appeared in productive rearrangements either about 90% or about 30% of the time, which broadly matched IMGT annotations. Because counts were too low, seventeen rarely observed V segments, including chromosome 9 orphons, were left out of the earlier analysis of 500 to 650 of the donors. In a later analysis, several top co-occurrence clusters were reported to appear linked to parvovirus B19, influenza, CMV and Epstein-Barr virus. In vitro tests confirmed that a few of the cytomegalovirus-associated TCR beta chains recognize cytomegalovirus antigens. Because HLA typing was missing for some donors at each locus, association tests included only the typed subset. Presence/absence analyses assumed roughly uniform sequencing depth across donors, an assumption that may not hold. A group of highly shared sequence variants was considered likely to be a technical artifact of the sequencing pipeline. According to a later analysis, most CMV-associated TCR beta chains appeared to be HLA-restricted, and the HLA associations seemed to be driven largely by CMV exposure. Correlated functional status among segregating V segments might be attributable to linkage disequilibrium, but an unknown experimental factor could not be ruled out. In this cohort, only TCR beta chains were sequenced, and detectable features were limited by the absence of alpha or paired-chain data. In a later analysis, the rate of TCR association differed among HLA loci, with DRB1 alleles having the most associated TCRs and HLA-C alleles having the fewest. It was suggested by the authors that the approach could potentially be generalized to other disease states and immunological phenotypes. The classifier was reported to diagnose cytomegalovirus status with high specificity and sensitivity in both the original and validation cohorts. The study gave a list of some 150 TCR beta chains associated with cytomegalovirus. When HLA alleles, especially DR and DQ, strongly co-occurred, attributing TCR associations to individual alleles was difficult.

Libraries were constructed by the immunoSEQ multiplex PCR assay. The multiplex PCR relied on a mix of 60 forward primers for TCR Vbeta segments and 13 reverse primers for TCR Jbeta segments. The CDR3 region of rearranged TCR beta genes was amplified from genomic DNA by a multiplex PCR assay. The amplified TCR beta libraries were sequenced on the Illumina HiSeq System as 87-base-pair reads. For the original study's pipeline: Across the roughly 670 repertoires, a later analysis counted around 80 million unique TCR beta chains, around 11 million of which were shared by at least two donors. Raw reads were error-corrected and collapsed into unique sequences with a nearest-neighbor algorithm that merged closely related sequences to remove PCR and sequencing errors. V, D and J gene segments were assigned by aligning CDR3 sequences to IMGT reference sequences. For a sequence to be retained, at least a six-nucleotide match to both a V gene segment and a J gene segment was required. Rearrangements were classified as productive when the CDR3 lacked stop codons and remained in frame with V and J, and all other rearrangements were classified as non-productive. CDR3 was defined according to IMGT convention as the region running from the second conserved V-encoded cysteine to the conserved J-encoded phenylalanine. The earlier analysis of 500 to 650 of the donors excluded any sequence lacking an unambiguous match to a single V gene segment. In an earlier analysis of approximately 590 of the donors, V segments were called functional above 56.7% productive rearrangements and were called segregating when the between-donor standard deviation exceeded 5%. A statistical classification framework was built to diagnose cytomegalovirus status from the catalog of TCR beta chain sequences. In a later analysis, V and J genes were assigned by comparing TCR nucleotide sequences against IMGT/GENE-DB human TR gene sequences. A later analysis assigned CDR3 sequences and most-parsimonious VDJ recombination scenarios with the TCRdist pipeline. In a later analysis, every TCR beta chain was defined by the combination of its CDR3 amino acid sequence and its V-gene family, and reads without a unique V-gene family were dropped. To address suspected cross-contamination and a sequencing artifact, a later analysis removed a few hundred highly shared, low-generation-probability nucleotide sequences. In a later analysis, a clonal expansion index for each public chain was calculated from normalized within-repertoire ranks of inferred template counts. Generation probabilities in a later analysis came from a VDJ recombination model fitted to out-of-frame rearrangements, and those results were checked against IGoR. Hypergeometric tests were used in a later analysis to score TCR-TCR, TCR-HLA and TCR-CMV co-occurrence, with a repertoire-size bias correction applied to the TCR pairs. A later analysis estimated false discovery rates by permuting HLA or CMV assignments 20 times. In a later analysis, co-occurring TCRs were grouped with DBSCAN, and TCRdist sequence similarity was added when clustering was performed within HLA-allele-positive subsets. Repertoires with fewer than 30,000 or more than 120,000 public chains, plus five repertoires with anomalous nucleotide sharing, were excluded from co-occurrence clustering. This is the immuneACCESS table as TCRdb keeps it, with only in-frame sequences that have V and J called. A part of the clones is gone; compared with another copy, unresolved V genes explain less than half, and the rest is unexplained. V and J calls and clone size are as listed in that table; D and trimming were resolved from the DNA. This sample has under 200,000 clones in its table, and 65% to 80% of those were observed once. Around 7% of the sample is in the top ten clones.

The CDR3 numbers 12 residues from cysteine through phenylalanine. The sequence is cut down to CDR3 DNA, 36 bases in frame from base 1. Sequences MDHEN (CDR1) and SYDVKM (CDR2) are obtained from the germline V gene. Cut back by 8 bases and 1 base, the V and J ends lie 8 bases apart. The cohort comprised several hundred healthy bone marrow donors. Cohort members were all nominally healthy when sampled, although unrecorded immune exposures were likely present. The donor tested CMV seropositive, placing the donor among the 289 seropositive members of the cohort. A peripheral blood sample was provided by each donor, and peripheral blood mononuclear cells were used for TCR beta sequencing. Genomic DNA extraction from the blood cell samples was performed with the Qiagen DNeasy Blood Extraction Kit. Points on this clone: Its antigen remains undetermined. There are no base qualities to consult, and no much larger clone falls within one base.

Material for sequencing was PBMCs. The receptor chain draws on TRBV28 and TRBJ1-2; the D gene lacks a confident call. This clonotype was sampled from a woman in her 40s in good health and CMV-seropositive. CDR3 protein: CASDTLNYGYTF. The DNA is as follows: TGTGCCAGCGACACTCTTAACTATGGCTACACCTTC.